Only a few counts were recorded for the clone carrying this T cell receptor (beta chain). As yet, its antigen is unknown. This may stem from a read error, because a much larger clone lies one nucleotide away. The CDR3 has 14 residues. Germline CDR1 SEHNR, CDR2 FQNEAQ (reference sequence). V lost 4 bases and J lost 5, with 11 bases in between. These data belong to a study of tumor and adjacent non-tumor tissue in lung cancer. Study-wide context: The cohort had about a dozen adenocarcinoma, a couple of squamous cell and 1 small cell patients.

The library came from three nested PCR rounds adapted from ARM-PCR protocols. TCRdb independently ran MiXCR on the multiplex PCR reads; one entry per CDR3 protein. The profile covers about 110,000 distinct CDR3 sequences, with about 65% appearing a single time and around 17% taken by the ten largest. The template was RNA from unsorted bulk tissue. More than 3 cm separated this lung sample from the edge of the tumor. Chemotherapy-naive patients with new lung cancer underwent thoracic surgery in China, August–November 2014. Broader study findings: Tumor tissue had significantly higher TCR diversity than normal lung.

V gene TRBV7-9 combines with J gene TRBJ1-4; perhaps TRBD1 as D (5 bases). The receptor comes from a man in his 60s with non-small cell lung cancer. The sequenced sample was distant non-tumor lung tissue. CDR3 in amino acids: CASSSGSKNEKLFF. Written as DNA, the CDR3 is TGTGCCAGCAGCTCAGGGTCGAAGAATGAAAAACTGTTTTTT.